These 30 T cell receptor beta chains came from one sample sequenced in a study of shared clonotypes between healthy human individuals. CD45RO-negative, CCR7-selected cells formed the naive CD8 fraction, which excluded terminally differentiated effector memory CD45RA+ cells. Profiled with immunoSEQ multiplex PCR; TCRdb holds only in-frame clones, not every one. The sample consists of around 2,000,000 clones, about 95% of them appearing once. Material: naive CD8+ T cells sorted from blood. Receptor source: a man younger than 35 in good health.

This chain uses TRBV5-6 with TRBJ2-1, with 10 bases fitting TRBD2. Germline loops: CDR1 SGHDT, CDR2 YYEEEE. This CDR3 is built from 14 residues. V lost 3 bases, J lost 8 bases, and 5 bases stayed unmatched. Here the CDR3 reads CASSSGTSVDEQFF. In nucleotides, the CDR3 is TGTGCCAGCAGCTCCGGGACTAGCGTGGATGAGCAGTTCTTC.

The CDR3, as DNA: TGTGCCAGCAGCTTCTTAGCGGGGTTGGACAATGAGCAGTTCTTC. Protein sequence: CASSFLAGLDNEQFF. The chain links TRBV7-9 to TRBJ2-1; 8 nucleotides align to TRBD2. The CDR3 length is 15 residues. Per the germline V gene, CDR1 is SEHNR and CDR2 is FQNEAQ (reference sequence). With V trimmed by 3 bases and J by 5 bases, 6 bases remained unmatched.

This sequence joins TRBV9 and TRBJ1-1; D remains unclear. Trimming took 0 bases from V and 5 from J, leaving 11 bases between them. The CDR3 runs 14 residues. Germline-derived CDR1 and CDR2 are SGDLS and YYNGEE. Here the CDR3 reads CASSVDGRRTEAFF. Written as DNA, the CDR3 is TGTGCCAGCAGCGTAGACGGGCGGCGAACTGAAGCTTTCTTT.

In this sample, this clone turned up a few times. This chain joins TRBV5-6 and TRBJ2-7; no clear D gene. The germline V gene has CDR1 SGHDT and CDR2 YYEEEE. This CDR3 comprises 10 residues. Deletions cut 7 bases from V and 6 bases from J, with 8 bases between. CDR3 residues: CASGSREQYF. The CDR3 DNA reads TGTGCCAGCGGCTCACGCGAGCAGTACTTC. Full variable domain (rest looked up from reference TRBV5-6 and TRBJ2-7): DAGVTQSPTHLIKTRGQQVTLRCSPKSGHDTVSWYQQALGQGPQFIFQYYEEEERQRGNFPDRFSGHQFPNYSSELNVNALLLGDSALYLCASGSREQYFGPGTRLTVT.

The genes are TRBV10-1 and TRBJ2-1; either TRBD1 or TRBD2 may supply D (5 bases each). The CDR3 extends over 12 amino acids. V gave up 1 base and J gave up 11 bases, with 9 bases separating them. From germline, CDR1 is WNHNN and CDR2 SYGVQD (reference sequence). The CDR3 is CASSELGVKQFF. The CDR3 DNA reads as TGCGCCAGCAGTGAGTTGGGGGTCAAGCAGTTCTTC.

Details on this clone: The same CDR3 also results from other DNA sequences found in this sample. For the CDR3, the DNA is TGTGCCAGCAGCCTTACGATGAACACTGAAGCTTTCTTT. It encodes CASSLTMNTEAFF. The chain uses TRBV27 and TRBJ1-1; D is ambiguous. The CDR3 runs 13 residues. The germline V and J ends were trimmed by 6 bases and 0 bases, with 8 bases remaining between them. Germline V gene lookup returns CDR1 MNHEY and CDR2 SMNVEV (reference sequence).

The V and J genes are TRBV1 and TRBJ2-1; TRBD2 was called by the table and not checked on the DNA. TRBV1 is an annotated pseudogene. The CDR3 is made up of 14 amino acids. The CDR3 sequence: CTSSQDRGGDEQFF. In DNA, the CDR3 is TGCACCAGCAGCCAAGATCGAGGGGGGGATGAGCAGTTCTTC.

The chain uses TRBV19 and TRBJ1-1; no definite D call. CDR1 and CDR2 (germline): LNHDA, SQIVND (reference sequence). The CDR3 contains 13 residues. The ends were cut back, 8 bases at V and 7 bases at J, with 17 bases in the middle. In nucleotides, the CDR3 is TGTGCCAGTGGCAATGGACCGTGGAATGAAGCTTTCTTT. Translation: CASGNGPWNEAFF. Drawing the rest from reference TRBV19 and TRBJ1-1, the complete variable domain is DGGITQSPKYLFRKEGQNVTLSCEQNLNHDAMYWYRQDPGQGLRLIYYSQIVNDFQKGDIAEGYSVSREKKESFPLTVTSAQKNPTAFYLCASGNGPWNEAFFGQGTRLTVV.

This chain connects TRBV4-2 to TRBJ1-4; TRBD1 aligns across 9 bases. This CDR3 is 16 amino acids long. The J segment lost 5 bases and the V segment lost 1 base, leaving 5 bases of the junction unmatched. Germline V gene data show CDR1 as LGHNA and CDR2 as YNFKEQ. As DNA, the CDR3 is TGTGCCAGCAGCCAAGGTTTTGGGACAGGGAATGAAAAACTGTTTTTT. Amino acids: CASSQGFGTGNEKLFF.

V is TRBV9 and J is TRBJ2-5; tentatively, D is TRBD1 or TRBD2 (6 bases each). The CDR3 covers 16 residues. Germline lookup yields CDR1 SGDLS and CDR2 YYNGEE. Trimming removed 3 bases from V and 4 bases from J, with 19 bases in between. CDR3 bases: TGTGCCAGCAGCGAGGAGGGGGACACCACCGGAGAGACCCAGTACTTC. Residues: CASSEEGDTTGETQYF.

The chain uses TRBV29-1 and TRBJ1-1; D remains ambiguous. V gave up 2 bases and J gave up 8 bases, with 6 bases separating them. From germline, CDR1 is SQVTM and CDR2 ANQGSEA. CDR3 size: 10 residues. The CDR3 region has the DNA TGCAGCGTTGAACTCCGGGAAGCTTTCTTT. As protein: CSVELREAFF.

With regard to this clone: Other nucleotide sequences in the sample specify the same CDR3. V and J are TRBV6-1 and TRBJ2-7; tentatively, D is TRBD1 or TRBD2 (6 bases each). The germline V and J ends were trimmed by 2 bases and 2 bases, with 7 bases remaining between them. Germline CDR1 reads MNHNS; CDR2 reads SASEGT. The CDR3 consists of 13 residues. DNA of the CDR3: TGTGCCAGCAGTGAACGGGGGCCCTACGAGCAGTACTTC. Its protein is CASSERGPYEQYF.

V and J are TRBV27 and TRBJ2-1; D is uncertain. Germline assignment: CDR1 MNHEY and CDR2 SMNVEV (reference sequence). V lost 0 bases to trimming and J lost 8 bases, with 14 bases between them. The CDR3 is 15 amino acids. In nucleotides, the CDR3 is TGTGCCAGCAGTTTATCGGGAATTCGAACCCATGAGCAGTTCTTC. This sequence encodes CASSLSGIRTHEQFF.

V gene TRBV14 combines with J gene TRBJ1-2, with no clear D. Trimming removed 1 base at V and 7 bases at J, with 10 bases between. Germline V gene data show CDR1 as SGHDN and CDR2 as FVKESK. CDR3 length: 13 residues. CDR3 DNA sequence: TGTGCCAGCAGCCAAGGACAAACATCTGGCTACACCTTC. It specifies CASSQGQTSGYTF. Filled out from reference TRBV14 and TRBJ1-2, the complete variable domain reads EAGVTQFPSHSVIEKGQTVTLRCDPISGHDNLYWYRRVMGKEIKFLLHFVKESKQDESGMPNNRFLAERTGGTYSTLKVQPAELEDSGVYFCASSQGQTSGYTFGSGTRLTVV.

The rearrangement links TRBV5-1 to TRBJ2-7; 7 positions agree with TRBD1. After removal of 3 bases from V and 1 base from J, the junction contained 4 bases not matched to a gene. This CDR3 region has 14 residues. Germline CDR1 reads SGHRS; CDR2 reads YFSETQ. The DNA of the CDR3 is TGCGCCAGCAGCTCCCTGGACAGGTCCTACGAGCAGTACTTC. It encodes CASSSLDRSYEQYF.

The CDR3 region has the DNA TGTGCCAGCAGTGAAAAGGCCTGGGCGGTATTAACCAGCTCCTACAATGAGCAGTTCTTC. Its protein product is CASSEKAWAVLTSSYNEQFF. V usage is TRBV6-1 and J usage is TRBJ2-1; D ambiguous. Germline values: CDR1 MNHNS, CDR2 SASEGT. V gave up 2 bases and J gave up 0 bases, with 23 bases separating them. The CDR3 extends over 20 amino acids.

A word on this clone: In the same sample, other DNA sequences code for this CDR3. The chain uses TRBV6-5 and TRBJ2-7, with 8 bases lining up with TRBD1. The germline CDR1 and CDR2 sequences are MNHEY and SVGAGI. This CDR3 has 13 amino acids. V shed 5 bases, J shed 3 bases, and the junction held 3 bases outside the gene matches. The CDR3 nucleotides read TGTGCCAGCAGTCTCGGACAGGGCTACGAGCAGTACTTC. Translating gives CASSLGQGYEQYF.

The chain couples TRBV25-1 to TRBJ2-1; D is perhaps TRBD1 or TRBD2 (5 bases each). The CDR3 length is 15 residues. V was pared by 4 bases and J by 3 bases, with 13 bases between. Germline lookup yields CDR1 MGHDK and CDR2 SYGVNS. As DNA, the CDR3 is TGTGCCAGCAGTGGGACGGGGCCAGGCTACAATGAGCAGTTCTTC. This codes for CASSGTGPGYNEQFF.

Points on this clone: The sample carries other DNA sequences with the same CDR3. The rearrangement uses TRBV27 and TRBJ2-7; unclear D gene. V was pared by 2 bases and J by 3 bases, with 5 bases between. From germline, CDR1 is MNHEY and CDR2 SMNVEV (reference sequence). This CDR3 is 12 amino acids long. CDR3 in amino acids: CASSLTGYEQYF. CDR3 nucleotides: TGTGCCAGCAGTTTAACCGGCTACGAGCAGTACTTC.

This clone came up once. In DNA form, the CDR3 reads TGTGCCAGCAGCTTAGAACAGGGGGCTTACCTCTTGAATGAGCAGTTCTTC. It encodes CASSLEQGAYLLNEQFF. The chain joins TRBV7-2 to TRBJ2-1, with TRBD1 matching 9 bases. The ends lost 1 base at V and 7 bases at J; junction bases unmatched: 11. Germline-derived CDR1 and CDR2 are SGHTA and FQGNSA. This CDR3 contains 17 residues.

The CDR3 sequence: CASSFRDRGHTGELFF. For the CDR3, the DNA is TGTGCCAGCAGTTTTCGGGACAGGGGGCACACCGGGGAGCTGTTTTTT. This rearrangement joins TRBV28 to TRBJ2-2, with 12 positions matching TRBD1. V was clipped by 3 bases and J by 3 bases; unmatched bases: 2. CDR3 size: 16 residues. Germline loops: CDR1 MDHEN, CDR2 SYDVKM. The entire variable domain, with the rest obtained from reference TRBV28 and TRBJ2-2, is as follows: DVKVTQSSRYLVKRTGEKVFLECVQDMDHENMFWYRQDPGLGLRLIYFSYDVKMKEKGDIPEGYSVSREKKERFSLILESASTNQTSMYLCASSFRDRGHTGELFFGEGSRLTVL.

As to this clone: The same CDR3 can be traced to other DNA sequences in this sample. The V and J genes are TRBV5-1 and TRBJ2-3, with D maybe TRBD1 (5 bases). Trimming took 1 base from V and 4 from J, leaving 7 bases between them. This CDR3 is 13 amino acids long. The germline V gene has CDR1 SGHRS and CDR2 YFSETQ. The CDR3, as DNA: TGCGCCAGCAGCTTGACAGGTGCAGATACGCAGTATTTT. It yields the protein CASSLTGADTQYF.

V gene TRBV2 combines with J gene TRBJ2-5, with 10 positions matching TRBD2. CDR3 size: 15 residues. Trimming removed 2 bases from V and 4 bases from J; junction bases left unmatched: 4. Germline V CDR1 and CDR2: SNHLY, FYNNEI. CDR3 in amino acids: CASSEPSGGIETQYF. As DNA, the CDR3 is TGTGCCAGCAGTGAACCTAGCGGGGGAATAGAGACCCAGTACTTC.

The chain links TRBV30 to TRBJ1-5; 9 nucleotides match TRBD1. Germline assignment: CDR1 GTSNPN and CDR2 SVGIG (reference sequence). This CDR3 is built from 18 residues. J lost 4 bases, V lost 1 base, and 14 bases had no gene match. The CDR3 sequence is CAWSDRDRDIARNQPQHF. Written as DNA, the CDR3 is TGTGCCTGGAGTGACCGGGACAGGGATATAGCACGGAATCAGCCCCAGCATTTT.

The chain links TRBV5-1 to TRBJ2-3, with a possible D match to TRBD2 (6 bases). This CDR3 contains 17 residues. Germline V gene sequence: CDR1 SGHRS, CDR2 YFSETQ. With 1 base removed from V and 2 bases from J, the gap between germline ends came to 17 bases. The CDR3 sequence is CASSLFPIGEDTDTQYF. The CDR3 DNA follows: TGCGCCAGCAGCTTGTTCCCGATAGGGGAGGACACAGATACGCAGTATTTT.

The genes are TRBV5-3 and TRBJ2-3; D might be TRBD1 or TRBD2, each matching 5 bases. TRBV5-3 is an open reading frame, and its role is uncertain. V was clipped by 4 bases and J by 5 bases, with 14 bases between them. The CDR3 is 14 residues long. The CDR3 nucleotides are TGTGCCAGAAGCGGGGGACCGAGGGGAGATACGCAGTATTTT. Amino acids: CARSGGPRGDTQYF.

The chain carries TRBV29-1 and TRBJ2-5, with D hard to call. The V gene lost 4 bases and the J gene lost 2 bases, with 14 bases spanning the gap. The germline V gene has CDR1 SQVTM and CDR2 ANQGSEA. The CDR3 covers 14 residues. The CDR3 spells CSVGSGASQETQYF. The CDR3 region has the DNA TGCAGCGTTGGGAGTGGAGCGAGTCAAGAGACCCAGTACTTC.

DNA of the CDR3: TGTGCCAGCAGCTTAGGCCCCGGACAGGGGACAGATACGCAGTATTTT. As protein: CASSLGPGQGTDTQYF. V and J are TRBV13 and TRBJ2-3; TRBD1 aligns across 9 bases. The J segment lost 3 bases and the V segment lost 0 bases, leaving 4 bases of the junction unmatched. Germline V gene sequence: CDR1 PRHDT, CDR2 FYEKMQ (reference sequence). The CDR3 is made up of 16 amino acids.

The sample holds one count of this clone. This chain links TRBV29-1 with TRBJ1-3; TRBD1 aligns across 11 bases. This CDR3 spans 16 amino acids. Germline V gene data show CDR1 as SQVTM and CDR2 as ANQGSEA. With V trimmed by 4 bases and J by 3 bases, 8 bases remained unmatched. DNA of the CDR3: TGCAGCGTTGGGCTCAAGGACAGGGGGCTTGGAAACACCATATATTTT. This encodes CSVGLKDRGLGNTIYF.

The gene calls are TRBV4-1 and TRBJ2-1; 10 nucleotides match TRBD2. Unmatched junction bases numbered 8, after V lost 2 bases and J lost 7 bases. This CDR3 is 16 amino acids long. Germline V gene sequence: CDR1 MGHRA, CDR2 YSYEKL. This CDR3 reads CASSQRTSGAGNEQFF. Written as DNA, the CDR3 is TGCGCCAGCAGCCAAAGGACTAGCGGAGCAGGTAATGAGCAGTTCTTC.